Listed below are T cell receptor beta chains from one sample, sequenced in a study of blood T cell repertoires in COVID-19. Clones were read by immunoSEQ multiplex PCR, and TCRdb kept only the in-frame ones, dropping some. This table has about 400,000 clones, roughly 85% appearing once. The source material was PBMCs or T cells enriched from blood (not recorded which). These receptors originate from a woman between 18 and 29 years old with acute COVID-19. Both conserved end residues are part of each CDR3.

length	V	CDR3
15	TRBV28	CASSLAGGFTDTQYF
19	TRBV24-1	CATSLTSGRGGANTGELFF
14	TRBV5-1	CASSWLVDTGELFF
17	TRBV7-9	CASSLDSASLSTDTQYF
14	TRBV30	CAWSNQAVNYGYTF
13	TRBV2	CASSERGGHEQYF
13	TRBV9	CASSEGSNQPQHF
16	TRBV6-5	CASSYSATGSSYEQYF
16	TRBV7-2	CASTPKRKGLGDTQYF
13	TRBV10-1	CASSVTGLETQYF
16	TRBV9	CASSPGGGASYNEQFF
13	TRBV12-5	CASGFGGTGGYTF
15	TRBV5-4	CASSTTGQEPYEQYF
18	TRBV4-1	CASSQDTFPGGPNSPLHF
12	TRBV11-3	CASSSTGNEQFF
14	TRBV11-2	CASSPGQGGTEAFF
14	TRBV5-1	CASSLARASYGYTF
13	TRBV27	CASSRYSNEKLFF
15	TRBV10-3	CAITFTLAGINEQFF
15	TRBV3-1/TRBV3-2	CASSQELAGGNEQFF
17	TRBV19	CASSLLPGQGLYQPQHF
17	TRBV7-9	CASSLELTSGRPNEQFF
14	TRBV2	CASSRTGEDYGYTF
13	TRBV5-6	CASSFQGPDTQYF
16	TRBV2	CASSEELIATNEKLFF
17	TRBV4-2	CASSHPPGGTSADTQYF
15	TRBV6-5	CASSQGRGDNSPLHF
15	TRBV4-3	CASSQEGRGGETQYF
15	TRBV3-1/TRBV3-2	CASSQDRVSGTEAFF
17	TRBV5-1	CASSQSYTGLGNQPQHF
13	TRBV5-1	CASSLRGSGELFF
19	TRBV4-1	CASSQDLTLAGGPIQTQYF
15	TRBV5-1	CASSRGDSSGNTIYF
13	TRBV28	CATNTGGSSEQYF
17	TRBV11-2	CASRPLGLAEWSYEQYF
14	TRBV6-5	CASSRGPNTGELFF
17	TRBV4-1	CASSQEGTPHSNQPQHF
15	TRBV5-8	CASSFDTGTNTEAFF
15	TRBV4-1	CASSQELVYNSPLHF
15	TRBV9	CASSVGQGTNYGYTF
17	TRBV4-3	CASSQDKLDRGTGELFF